The entry below gives a single T cell receptor beta chain sequence along with its context. This clone has only one observation. Which antigen it targets is not known. Base qualities are not provided; no much larger clone lies one nucleotide away. The entry originates in a study of blood T cell repertoires in COVID-19 (dated by TCRdb to the early 2020s). Background for the entire study: The collaborator samples originated in the United States, Italy and Spain and spanned the acute and convalescent phases of COVID-19. The material from the prospective study consisted of cDNA or gDNA derived from T cells, B-cell-depleted T cells, or PBMCs. The dataset comprised deeply sampled blood TCRbeta repertoires from subjects exposed to, actively infected with, or recovered from COVID-19. The repertoires were made available in a free public database intended to serve as a resource for research on the immune response to SARS-CoV-2. Samples came from the ongoing ImmuneRACE study (first 160 participants) plus 1,254 subjects from 6 global collaborators. The sample metadata nearly always contained a de-identified subject ID, COVID-19 status, age in years and sex. Where HLA class I and class II types were available, the types were taken from metadata supplied by the sample provider, not from assay-based typing.

At one collaborating source in Seattle, patients were enrolled during active infection and were followed longitudinally through the course of disease. Each collaborating institution followed its own protocols to collect whole blood in K2EDTA tubes. For TCRbeta analysis, collaborator samples were shipped as frozen whole blood, as isolated PBMCs, or as DNA extracted from either sample type. Including cysteine and phenylalanine, the CDR3 has 14 amino acids. The read is trimmed to its CDR3 DNA, 42 bases read in frame from base 1. V loses 0 bases of germline sequence and J loses 6 bases, and the interval between the two ends is 9 bases. CDR1 and CDR2 were assigned from the germline V gene as SGHRS and YFSETQ. Study-wide findings and limitations: The quantity of clinical and demographic metadata differed by source and by participant and was supplied without curation.

The immunoSEQ Assay, a bias-controlled multiplex PCR, was used to amplify TCRbeta CDR3 regions from genomic DNA. The authors processed their data as follows. Nucleated cell counts per sample were estimated from amplification of reference gene primers within the assay. Sequence reads were collapsed and filtered to measure the absolute abundance of every unique TCRbeta CDR3 rearrangement. For each sample, productive Simpson clonality was calculated as the square root of Simpson's diversity index across productive rearrangements. Drawn from immuneACCESS, this table holds only the in-frame rearrangements with V and J called that TCRdb kept. Clones are partly lost; checked studies trace under half to an unresolved V gene and leave the rest unexplained. V, J and clone size are those of that table, while D and trimming were read from the DNA. The sample table records under 100,000 clones; about 73% of these occur just once. The ten largest make up just over 35% of the sample.

The V and J genes are TRBV5-1 and TRBJ2-2; a weak D assignment points to TRBD2 (5 bases agree). This sequence was found in a man aged 60 to 69 with COVID-19, enrolled during active disease. The sequencing sample was made of peripheral blood. The CDR3 protein sequence reads: CASSLVGGAGELFF. The bases read TGCGCCAGCAGCTTGGTCGGAGGTGCCGGGGAGCTGTTTTTT. Outside the CDR3, residues come from the reference TRBV5-1 and TRBJ2-2 proteins, so the full variable domain is: KAGVTQTPRYLIKTRGQQVTLSCSPISGHRSVSWYQQTPGQGLQFLFEYFSETQRNKGNFPGRFSGRQFSNSRSEMNVSTLELGDSALYLCASSLVGGAGELFFGEGSRLTVL.